This T cell receptor (beta chain) was captured in a study of T cell responses to AZD1222 COVID-19 vaccine. This clone has only one observation. CDR1 and CDR2 from the germline V gene are MRHNA and SNTAGT. With V trimmed by 6 bases and J by 3 bases, 3 bases remained unmatched. The CDR3 is 13 residues long. Profiled with immunoSEQ multiplex PCR; TCRdb holds only in-frame clones, not every one. Here the sample spans under 140,000 clones, around 92% being singletons. Sequenced here: peripheral blood, sampled on day 0 of AZD1222 vaccination. The clonotype comes from an adult in good health. The chain couples TRBV6-4 to TRBJ1-1; 8 nucleotides line up with TRBD1. The CDR3 DNA reads as TGTGCCAGCAGCCCAGGGGGCGACACTGAAGCTTTCTTT. It is translated as CASSPGGDTEAFF.